The clone carrying this T cell receptor (beta chain) came up a few times. This specimen comes from a study of blood T cell repertoires in COVID-19. The assay was immunoSEQ multiplex PCR, and TCRdb's table has in-frame clones only and misses some. The table has about 260,000 clones, around 87% seen once. Trimming removed 5 bases from V and 4 bases from J, with 11 bases in between. Germline V gene data show CDR1 as SQVTM and CDR2 as ANQGSEA. The CDR3 runs 12 residues. This sequence joins TRBV29-1 and TRBJ1-2; D remains ambiguous. This TCR was recovered from a middle-aged woman who had recovered from COVID-19. The sequencing input was peripheral blood. The chain's CDR3 is CSVSGGLYGYTF. The CDR3 region has the DNA TGCAGCGTTTCAGGAGGTCTCTATGGCTACACCTTC.